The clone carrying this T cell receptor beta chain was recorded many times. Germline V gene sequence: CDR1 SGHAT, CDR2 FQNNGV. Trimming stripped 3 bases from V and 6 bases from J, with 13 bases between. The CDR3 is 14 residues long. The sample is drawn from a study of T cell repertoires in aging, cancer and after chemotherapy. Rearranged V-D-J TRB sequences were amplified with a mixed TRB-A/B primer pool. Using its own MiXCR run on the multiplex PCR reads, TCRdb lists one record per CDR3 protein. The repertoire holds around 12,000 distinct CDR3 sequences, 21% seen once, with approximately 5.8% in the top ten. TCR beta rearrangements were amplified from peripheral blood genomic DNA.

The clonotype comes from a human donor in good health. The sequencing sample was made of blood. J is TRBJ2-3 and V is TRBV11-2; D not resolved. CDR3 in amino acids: CASSFQPPGDTQYF. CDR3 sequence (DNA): TGTGCCAGCAGCTTCCAGCCCCCTGGGGATACGCAGTATTTT.